Below are 18 T cell receptor beta chains sequenced from a single sample in a study of T cells in Graves' hyperthyroidism and ophthalmopathy. RNA transcripts were the template for amplifying TCR beta CDR3 regions. HTBI primers drove first-round RT-PCR of the TCR CDR3. TCRdb re-analysed the multiplex PCR reads in MiXCR, keeping a single row per CDR3 protein. The sample yields about 740,000 distinct CDR3 sequences, 14% seen once. Sequenced input: blood. The receptors come from a woman under 30 with Graves' hyperthyroidism.

This clonotype came up a few times. V gene TRBV4-3 combines with J gene TRBJ1-2; a possible D gene is TRBD1 (6 bases). CDR1 is LGHNA and CDR2 is YSLEER in the germline V gene. With 3 bases removed from V and 3 bases from J, the gap between germline ends came to 17 bases. This CDR3 is built from 16 residues. CDR3 protein: CASSQFWTELDYGYTF. CDR3 sequence (DNA): TGCGCCAGCAGCCAGTTCTGGACAGAGCTTGACTATGGCTACACCTTC.

There are many counts of this clonotype. CDR3 amino acids: CATRERGAPYGYTF. Written as DNA, the CDR3 is TGTGCCACCCGGGAACGGGGGGCCCCCTATGGCTACACCTTC. V and J are TRBV28 and TRBJ1-2; D possibly corresponds to TRBD1 (6 bases). The CDR3 runs to 14 residues. CDR1 is MDHEN and CDR2 is SYDVKM in the germline V gene. Deletions cut 10 bases from V and 4 bases from J, with 19 bases between.

As regards this clonotype: This clone may be a read error of a much larger clone one base away. The CDR3 ends on some other residue instead of the conserved phenylalanine or tryptophan, so this is likely a read error. The chain combines TRBV10-3 with TRBJ1-2; 9 bases match TRBD1. Germline loops: CDR1 ENHRY, CDR2 SYGVKD. V lost 6 bases to trimming and J lost 6 bases; unmatched junction nucleotides: 8. The CDR3 is 14 amino acids. CDR3 nucleotide sequence: TGTGCCATCAGGGCTGGGACAGGGAGGAATGGCTACACCCTC. Its protein is CAIRAGTGRNGYTL.

In this sample, this clonotype turned up once. This may be a read error: a much more frequent sequence differs by one nucleotide. J is TRBJ2-5 and V is TRBV30; a possible D gene is TRBD2 (5 bases). Germline CDR1 is GTSNPN and CDR2 is SVGIG (reference sequence). The CDR3 length is 12 residues. The CDR3 loop reads CTWSRTGETQYF. In DNA form, the CDR3 reads TGTACCTGGAGTAGGACGGGGGAGACCCAGTACTTC.

V gene TRBV2 combines with J gene TRBJ1-3; D is undetermined. This CDR3 comprises 14 residues. Between the trimmed V and J ends, which lost 4 bases and 0 bases, there was a span of 7 bases. Germline-derived CDR1 and CDR2 are SNHLY and FYNNEI. This CDR3 reads CASSVRVSGNTIYF. CDR3 sequence (DNA): TGTGCCAGCAGTGTAAGGGTCTCTGGAAACACCATATATTTT.

This clonotype was seen repeatedly, ten times or more. The chain is built from TRBV6-1 and TRBJ2-7, with a possible D match to TRBD1 (5 bases). The length of the CDR3 is 13 residues. Germline values: CDR1 MNHNS, CDR2 SASEGT. Trimming left V 7 bases short and J 2 bases short, with 12 bases between. The CDR3 protein is CASTLGQAYEQYF. CDR3 bases: TGTGCCAGCACCCTGGGGCAGGCCTACGAGCAGTACTTC.

This clonotype was found a few times. The V call is TRBV6-5, the J call TRBJ2-7; maybe TRBD2 (6 bases). Germline V gene data show CDR1 as MNHEY and CDR2 as SVGAGI. V was shortened by 2 bases and J by 0 bases, with 14 bases between the two germline ends. This CDR3 contains 16 residues. The DNA of the CDR3 is TGTGCCAGCAGTTACCGCCGGGACTTAAACTCCTACGAGCAGTACTTC. It yields the protein CASSYRRDLNSYEQYF.

J is TRBJ2-1 and V is TRBV7-9, with 9 bases lining up with TRBD2. The CDR3 is 21 amino acids. After removal of 5 bases from V and 0 bases from J, the junction contained 20 bases not matched to a gene. The germline gives CDR1 SEHNR, CDR2 FQNEAQ (reference sequence). CDR3 in DNA: TGTGCCAGCAGCCAAGACGGGCGCGGGAGGGGGGTGAAACGCTCCTACAATGAGCAGTTCTTC. This translates into CASSQDGRGRGVKRSYNEQFF.

This rearrangement joins TRBV11-2 to TRBJ1-6; D is uncertain. Trimming cost V 4 bases and J 0 bases, with 13 bases left between them. CDR3 length: 17 residues. Germline V gene lookup returns CDR1 SGHAT and CDR2 FQNNGV. As DNA, the CDR3 is TGTGCCAGCAGCTCCTCGGACGGCCGCTCCTATAATTCACCCCTCCACTTT. Translated, it gives CASSSSDGRSYNSPLHF.

At least ten counts were recorded for this clonotype. J is TRBJ2-7 and V is TRBV7-9; 8 bases line up with TRBD1. CDR1 is SEHNR, CDR2 FQNEAQ, per germline (reference sequence). The CDR3 runs to 13 residues. CDR3 sequence reads: CATSRTGHYEQYF. The DNA of the CDR3 is TGTGCTACCTCCAGGACAGGGCACTACGAGCAGTACTTC. Looking up the rest from reference TRBV7-9 and TRBJ2-7 gives the full variable domain: DTGVSQNPRHKITKRGQNVTFRCDPISEHNRLYWYRQTLGQGPEFLTYFQNEAQLEKSRLLSDRFSAERPKGSFSTLEIQRTEQGDSAMYLCATSRTGHYEQYFGPGTRLTVT.

This clonotype was counted between two and nine times. The final CDR3 position lacks the conserved phenylalanine or tryptophan, pointing to a likely read error. CDR3 DNA: TGTGCCAGCAGCTTACCGGGACTCAAAAACACTGAAGCTTTCCTT. Its protein is CASSLPGLKNTEAFL. V and J are TRBV7-2 and TRBJ1-1; a weak D match, TRBD1 (5 bases). The CDR3 is 15 amino acids. From germline, CDR1 is SGHTA and CDR2 FQGNSA. Trimming took off 2 bases at V and 2 bases at J, with 12 bases between the two ends.

In this sample, this clonotype turned up a few times. The gene calls are TRBV7-9 and TRBJ2-7; 10 bases match TRBD2. V shed 4 bases, J shed 5 bases, and the junction held 5 bases outside the gene matches. The CDR3 length is 14 residues. The germline V gene has CDR1 SEHNR and CDR2 FQNEAQ (reference sequence). The CDR3 DNA is TGTGCCAGCAGCTCGAGCGGGAGGGTGCACGAGCAGTACTTC. This sequence encodes CASSSSGRVHEQYF.

This clonotype showed up just a few times. This may stem from a read error, because a much larger clone lies one nucleotide away. This rearrangement joins TRBV3-1 to TRBJ1-1; perhaps TRBD1 as D (6 bases). The germline V gene encodes CDR1 LGHDT and CDR2 YNNKEL (reference sequence). The ends were cut back, 4 bases at V and 11 bases at J, with 17 bases in the middle. The CDR3 covers 13 residues. CDR3 amino acids: CASSRLRGPGAFF. The CDR3 region has the DNA TGTGCCAGCAGCCGCTTACGGGGGCCCGGGGCTTTCTTT.

In its sample, this clonotype was seen many times. The chain combines TRBV28 with TRBJ1-2; D is ambiguous. The length of the CDR3 is 15 residues. The V gene's germline CDR1 is MDHEN and CDR2 SYDVKM. Trimming took off 6 bases at V and 4 bases at J, with 18 bases between the two ends. The CDR3 nucleotides read TGTGCCAGCAGCCAAGGGAGGCCCGGGCGCTATGGCTACACCTTC. Translation: CASSQGRPGRYGYTF.

The table lists this clonotype with a few counts. The chain uses TRBV24-1 and TRBJ2-3, with D unclear. Germline V gene data show CDR1 as KGHDR and CDR2 as SFDVKD. Trimming stripped 5 bases from V and 3 bases from J, with 11 bases between. The CDR3 runs to 14 residues. In nucleotides, the CDR3 is TGTGCCACCAGTGGTACGGTTGGGACAGATACGCAGTATTTT. It translates to CATSGTVGTDTQYF.

This clonotype was counted many times. The chain links TRBV6-2 or TRBV6-3 to TRBJ2-1, with 15 bases fitting TRBD2. The CDR3 contains 16 residues. In germline, CDR1 is MNHEY, CDR2 SVGEGT. V shed 6 bases and J 8 bases; nucleotides not matched to a gene: 8. This CDR3 reads CASRWTSGRARYEQFF. The CDR3 DNA reads as TGTGCCAGCAGATGGACTAGCGGGAGGGCTAGGTATGAGCAGTTCTTC.

This clonotype showed up many times. J is TRBJ2-3 and V is TRBV28, with D hard to call. Trimming left V 6 bases short and J 4 bases short, with 20 bases between. Germline CDR1 and CDR2: MDHEN and SYDVKM. The CDR3 loop spans 16 amino acids. The CDR3 bases are TGTGCCAGCAGAAACGGGCTAGATGTAATCGCAGATACGCAGTATTTT. It encodes CASRNGLDVIADTQYF.

There are many counts of this clonotype. The CDR3 sequence is CASSPPTELNYGYTF. CDR3 DNA sequence: TGTGCCAGCAGCCCCCCGACAGAACTTAACTATGGCTACACCTTC. The chain carries TRBV7-8 and TRBJ1-2; D may be TRBD1 (5 bases). V lost 5 bases and J lost 1, with 14 bases in between. The germline gives CDR1 SGHVS, CDR2 FQNEAQ. The CDR3 runs 15 residues.